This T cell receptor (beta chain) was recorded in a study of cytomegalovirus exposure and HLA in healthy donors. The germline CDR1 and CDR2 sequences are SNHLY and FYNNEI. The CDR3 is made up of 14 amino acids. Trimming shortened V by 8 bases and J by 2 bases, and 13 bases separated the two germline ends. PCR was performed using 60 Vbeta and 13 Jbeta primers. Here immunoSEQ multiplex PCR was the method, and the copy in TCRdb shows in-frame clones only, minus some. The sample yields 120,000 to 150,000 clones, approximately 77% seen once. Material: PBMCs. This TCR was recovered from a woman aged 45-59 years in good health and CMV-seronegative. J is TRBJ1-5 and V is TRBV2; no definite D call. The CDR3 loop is CASRRESGNQPQHF. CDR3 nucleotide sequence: TGTGCCAGCCGGAGGGAGTCGGGCAATCAGCCCCAGCATTTT.